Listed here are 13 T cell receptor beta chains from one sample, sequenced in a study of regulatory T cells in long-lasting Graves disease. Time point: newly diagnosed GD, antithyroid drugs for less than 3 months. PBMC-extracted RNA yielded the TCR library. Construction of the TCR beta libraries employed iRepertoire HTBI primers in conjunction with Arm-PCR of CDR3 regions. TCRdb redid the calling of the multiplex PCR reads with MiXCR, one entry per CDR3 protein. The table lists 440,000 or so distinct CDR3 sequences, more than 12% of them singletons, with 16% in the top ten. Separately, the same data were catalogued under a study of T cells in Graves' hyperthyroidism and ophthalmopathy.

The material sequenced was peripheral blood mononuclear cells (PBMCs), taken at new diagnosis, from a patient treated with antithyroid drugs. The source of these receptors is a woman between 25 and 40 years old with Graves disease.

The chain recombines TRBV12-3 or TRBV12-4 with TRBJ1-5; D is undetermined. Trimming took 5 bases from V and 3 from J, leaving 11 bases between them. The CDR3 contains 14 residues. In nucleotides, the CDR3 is TGTGCCAGCAGTAAGGTCAGAGACAATCAGCCCCAGCATTTT. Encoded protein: CASSKVRDNQPQHF.

The CDR3 DNA reads TGTGCCAGCAGTCCGCAAACAGGGTTGGCCGGGGAGCTGTTTTTT. Protein: CASSPQTGLAGELFF. The chain uses TRBV12-3 or TRBV12-4 and TRBJ2-2; the D gene is possibly TRBD1 (6 bases). V lost 5 bases to trimming and J lost 6 bases, with 16 bases between them. This CDR3 spans 15 amino acids.

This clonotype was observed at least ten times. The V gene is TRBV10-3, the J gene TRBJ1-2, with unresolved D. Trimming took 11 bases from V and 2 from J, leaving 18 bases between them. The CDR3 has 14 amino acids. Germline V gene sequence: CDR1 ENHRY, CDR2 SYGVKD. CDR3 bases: TGTGCCTCCCAAGTAGCCGGGGTCAACTATGGCTACACCTTC. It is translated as CASQVAGVNYGYTF.

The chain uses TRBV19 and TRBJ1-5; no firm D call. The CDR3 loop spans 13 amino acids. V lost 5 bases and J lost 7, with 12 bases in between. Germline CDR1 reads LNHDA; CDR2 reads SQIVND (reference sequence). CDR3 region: CASSLGPGQPQHF. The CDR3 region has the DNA TGTGCCAGTAGTCTTGGACCGGGACAGCCCCAGCATTTT.

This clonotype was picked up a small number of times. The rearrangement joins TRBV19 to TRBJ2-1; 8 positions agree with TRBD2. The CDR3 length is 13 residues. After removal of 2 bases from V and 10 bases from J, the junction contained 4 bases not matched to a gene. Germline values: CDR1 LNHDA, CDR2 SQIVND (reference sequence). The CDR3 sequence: CASSIQREWEQFF. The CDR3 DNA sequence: TGTGCCAGTAGTATACAGCGGGAGTGGGAGCAGTTCTTC.

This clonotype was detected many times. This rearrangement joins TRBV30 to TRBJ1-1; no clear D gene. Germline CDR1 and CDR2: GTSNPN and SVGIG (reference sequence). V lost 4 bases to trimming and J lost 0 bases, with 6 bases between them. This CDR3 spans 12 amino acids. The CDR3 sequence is CAWTNVNTEAFF. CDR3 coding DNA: TGTGCCTGGACCAATGTGAACACTGAAGCTTTCTTT.

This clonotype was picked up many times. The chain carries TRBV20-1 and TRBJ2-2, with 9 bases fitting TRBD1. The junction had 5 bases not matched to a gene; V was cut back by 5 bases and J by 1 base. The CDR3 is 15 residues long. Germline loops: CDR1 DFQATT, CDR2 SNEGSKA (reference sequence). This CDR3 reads CSALPGQGNTGELFF. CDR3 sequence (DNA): TGCAGTGCTTTGCCGGGACAGGGGAACACCGGGGAGCTGTTTTTT.

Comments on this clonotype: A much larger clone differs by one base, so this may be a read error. CDR3 DNA: TGTGCCAGCAGCCAACACCGAAGCGGGAGAACCTACGAGCAGTTCTTC. Translating gives CASSQHRSGRTYEQFF. J is TRBJ2-1 and V is TRBV3-1; 8 bases map to TRBD2. The germline V gene encodes CDR1 LGHDT and CDR2 YNNKEL (reference sequence). With V trimmed by 2 bases and J by 10 bases, 13 bases remained unmatched. The length of the CDR3 is 16 residues.

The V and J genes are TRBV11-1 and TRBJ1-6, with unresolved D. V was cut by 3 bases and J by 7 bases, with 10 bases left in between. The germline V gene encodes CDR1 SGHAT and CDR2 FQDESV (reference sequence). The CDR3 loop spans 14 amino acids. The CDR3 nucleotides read TGTGCCAGCAGCTTCAGGACTGACAATTCACCCCTCCACTTT. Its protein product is CASSFRTDNSPLHF.

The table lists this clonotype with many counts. CDR3 DNA sequence: TGTGCCAGCAGCCGAGCAGGGTCATCCGAAAAACTGTTTTTT. Its translation: CASSRAGSSEKLFF. V and J are TRBV12-3 or TRBV12-4 and TRBJ1-4, with D possibly being TRBD1 (5 bases). The CDR3 has 14 amino acids. The V and J ends lost 6 bases and 8 bases respectively, with 16 bases between them.

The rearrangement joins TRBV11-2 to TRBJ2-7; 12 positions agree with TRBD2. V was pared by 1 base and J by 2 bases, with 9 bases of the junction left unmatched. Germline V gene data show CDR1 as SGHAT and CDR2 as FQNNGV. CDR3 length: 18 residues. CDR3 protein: CASSLGQLLAGGPYEQYF. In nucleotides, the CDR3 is TGTGCCAGCAGCTTAGGACAGCTACTAGCGGGAGGCCCCTACGAGCAGTACTTC.

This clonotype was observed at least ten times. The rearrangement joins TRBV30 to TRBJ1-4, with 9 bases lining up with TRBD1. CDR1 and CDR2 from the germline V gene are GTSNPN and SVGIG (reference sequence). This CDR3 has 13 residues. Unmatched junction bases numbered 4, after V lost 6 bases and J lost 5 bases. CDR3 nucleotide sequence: TGTGCCTGTTGGACAGGGGAAAATGAAAAACTGTTTTTT. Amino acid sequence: CACWTGENEKLFF.

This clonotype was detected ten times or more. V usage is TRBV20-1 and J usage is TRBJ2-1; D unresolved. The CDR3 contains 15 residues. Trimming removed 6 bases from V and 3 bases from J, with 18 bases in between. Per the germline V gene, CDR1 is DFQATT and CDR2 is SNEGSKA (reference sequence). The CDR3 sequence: CSAPGESLRYNEQFF. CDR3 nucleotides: TGCAGTGCCCCTGGCGAGAGTTTGCGCTACAATGAGCAGTTCTTC.